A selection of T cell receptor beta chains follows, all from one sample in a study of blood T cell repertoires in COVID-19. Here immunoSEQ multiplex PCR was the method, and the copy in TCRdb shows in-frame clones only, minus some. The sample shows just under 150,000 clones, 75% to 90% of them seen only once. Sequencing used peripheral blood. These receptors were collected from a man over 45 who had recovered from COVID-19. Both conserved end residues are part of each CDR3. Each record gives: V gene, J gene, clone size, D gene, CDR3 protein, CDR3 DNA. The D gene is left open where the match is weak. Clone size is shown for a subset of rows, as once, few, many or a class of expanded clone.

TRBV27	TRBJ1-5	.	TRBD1	CASSPRTGGQPQHF	TGTGCCAGCAGTCCGCGGACAGGGGGCCAGCCCCAGCATTTT
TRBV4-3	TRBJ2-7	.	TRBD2	CASSQGTSGGAYEQYF	TGCGCCAGCAGCCAAGGGACTAGCGGGGGGGCGTACGAGCAGTACTTC
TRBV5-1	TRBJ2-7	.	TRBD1	CASSSTWGTVGYEQYF	TGCGCCAGCAGCTCAACGTGGGGGACAGTGGGCTACGAGCAGTACTTC
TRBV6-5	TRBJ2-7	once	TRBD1	CASSYSRTGGSYEQYF	TGTGCCAGCAGTTACTCCCGGACAGGGGGGTCCTACGAGCAGTACTTC
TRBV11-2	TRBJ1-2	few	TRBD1	CASSKGQGKGYTF	TGTGCCAGCAGCAAAGGACAGGGTAAGGGCTACACCTTC
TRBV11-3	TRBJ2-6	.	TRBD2	CATGEGTFSSGANVLTF	TGTGCCACGGGGGAGGGGACTTTTAGCTCTGGGGCCAACGTCCTGACTTTC
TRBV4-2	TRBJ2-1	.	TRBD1	CASSQDRAASSYNEQFF	TGTGCCAGCAGCCAGGACAGGGCGGCGAGCTCCTACAATGAGCAGTTCTTC
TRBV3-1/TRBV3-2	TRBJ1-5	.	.	CASSSSTGDGNQPQHF	TGTGCCAGCAGCTCGTCGACAGGCGATGGCAATCAGCCCCAGCATTTT
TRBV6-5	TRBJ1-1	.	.	CASSYSLQGRPEAFF	TGTGCCAGCAGTTACTCACTGCAGGGAAGACCTGAAGCTTTCTTT
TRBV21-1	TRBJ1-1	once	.	CASSKNRGTEAFF	TGTGCCAGCAGCAAAAATAGGGGCACTGAAGCTTTCTTT
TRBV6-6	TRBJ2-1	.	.	CASSNGGLWQFF	TGTGCCAGCAGTAACGGGGGACTCTGGCAGTTCTTC
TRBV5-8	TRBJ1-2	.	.	CATAPGVTFGYTF	TGTGCCACCGCCCCCGGGGTGACGTTCGGCTACACCTTC
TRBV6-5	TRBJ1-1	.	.	CASGEAGQTEAFF	TGTGCCAGCGGAGAGGCGGGGCAGACTGAAGCTTTCTTT
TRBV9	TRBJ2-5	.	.	CASSVEAGRETQYF	TGTGCCAGCAGCGTAGAGGCGGGGAGAGAGACCCAGTACTTC
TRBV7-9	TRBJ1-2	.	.	CASSLEQTINYGYTF	TGTGCCAGCAGCTTAGAACAGACTATCAACTATGGCTACACCTTC
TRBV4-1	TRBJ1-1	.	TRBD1	CASSQEPWTGGDTEAFF	TGCGCCAGCAGCCAAGAACCTTGGACAGGGGGAGACACTGAAGCTTTCTTT
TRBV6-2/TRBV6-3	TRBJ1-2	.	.	CASRPTGFGFPNYGYTF	TGTGCCAGCAGACCTACAGGGTTCGGTTTTCCTAACTATGGCTACACCTTC
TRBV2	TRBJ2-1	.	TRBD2	CASSGQLAGGPSEQFF	TGTGCCAGCAGTGGCCAGCTAGCGGGGGGGCCAAGTGAGCAGTTCTTC
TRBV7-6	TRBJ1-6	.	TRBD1	CASSLTGSHSPLHF	TGTGCCAGCAGCTTGACAGGGTCCCATTCACCCCTCCACTTT
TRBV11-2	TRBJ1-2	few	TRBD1	CASSVDRGDYGYTF	TGTGCCAGCAGCGTGGACAGGGGCGACTATGGCTACACCTTC
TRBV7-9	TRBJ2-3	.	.	CASNFAGTYTDTQYF	TGTGCCAGCAACTTCGCTGGGACTTACACAGATACGCAGTATTTT
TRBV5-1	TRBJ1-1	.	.	CASSWGRGPEAFF	TGCGCCAGCAGCTGGGGCAGAGGTCCTGAAGCTTTCTTT
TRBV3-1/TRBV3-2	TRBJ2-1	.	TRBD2	CASSQDRAGGNEQFF	TGTGCCAGCAGCCAAGACAGGGCGGGGGGGAATGAGCAGTTCTTC
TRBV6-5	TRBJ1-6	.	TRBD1	CASSYRGDNSPLHF	TGTGCCAGCAGCTACAGGGGTGATAATTCACCCCTCCACTTT
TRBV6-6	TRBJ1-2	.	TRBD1	CASSYSPGQGNTF	TGTGCCAGCAGTTACTCCCCTGGACAGGGCAACACCTTC
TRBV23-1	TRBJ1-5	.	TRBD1	CASSQSRRTGGVGNQPQHF	TGCGCCAGCAGTCAATCTCGGCGGACAGGGGGCGTTGGCAATCAGCCCCAGCATTTT
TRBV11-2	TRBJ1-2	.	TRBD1	CASSSDRGYGYTF	TGTGCCAGCAGCTCAGACAGGGGCTATGGCTACACCTTC
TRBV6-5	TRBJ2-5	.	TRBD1	CASREAGGPQETQYF	TGTGCCAGCAGGGAGGCAGGGGGCCCACAAGAGACCCAGTACTTC
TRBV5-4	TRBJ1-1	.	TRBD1	CASSLVSGGSEAFF	TGTGCCAGCAGCTTGGTGTCAGGGGGGTCTGAAGCTTTCTTT
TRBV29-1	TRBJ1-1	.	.	CSVADQERGRGKVGAEAFF	TGCAGCGTTGCGGATCAGGAAAGGGGCAGGGGTAAGGTCGGGGCTGAAGCTTTCTTT
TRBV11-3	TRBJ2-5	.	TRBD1	CASSPRTGDQETQYF	TGTGCCAGCAGCCCCCGGACAGGGGACCAAGAGACCCAGTACTTC
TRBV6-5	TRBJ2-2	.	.	CAVRGDTGELFF	TGTGCCGTCAGGGGGGACACCGGGGAGCTGTTTTTT
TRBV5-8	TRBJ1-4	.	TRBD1	CASSWSGQSNEKLFF	TGTGCCAGCAGTTGGTCGGGACAGTCCAATGAAAAACTGTTTTTT
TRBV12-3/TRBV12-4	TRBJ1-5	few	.	CASTLGSQPQHF	TGTGCCAGCACCCTTGGGAGTCAGCCCCAGCATTTT
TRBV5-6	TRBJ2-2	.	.	CASSLLGTGELFF	TGTGCCAGCAGCTTACTAGGCACCGGGGAGCTGTTTTTT
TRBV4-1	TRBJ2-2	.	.	CASSQTQITGELFF	TGCGCCAGCAGCCAGACACAGATCACCGGGGAGCTGTTTTTT
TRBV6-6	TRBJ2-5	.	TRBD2	CASSYLLSGGEETQYF	TGTGCCAGCAGTTACCTCCTCAGCGGGGGGGAAGAGACCCAGTACTTC
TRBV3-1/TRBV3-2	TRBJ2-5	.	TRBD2	CASSQDHPAGGRTQYF	TGTGCCAGCAGCCAAGATCACCCAGCGGGGGGGCGGACCCAGTACTTC
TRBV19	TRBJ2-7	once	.	CASGARPGLFSSYEQYF	TGTGCCAGTGGAGCACGCCCAGGACTCTTCAGCTCCTACGAGCAGTACTTC
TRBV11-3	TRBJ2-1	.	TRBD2	CASSLRSSGVYNEQFF	TGTGCCAGCAGCTTAAGGTCTAGCGGGGTTTACAATGAGCAGTTCTTC
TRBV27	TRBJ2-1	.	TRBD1	CASSPQQGPSYNEQFF	TGTGCCAGCAGTCCACAACAGGGGCCCTCCTACAATGAGCAGTTCTTC
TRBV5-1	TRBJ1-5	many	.	CASSPDGDFNQPQHF	TGCGCCAGCAGCCCGGACGGGGACTTTAATCAGCCCCAGCATTTT
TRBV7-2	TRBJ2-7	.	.	CASNLPGPSSEQYF	TGTGCCAGCAACTTGCCAGGGCCAAGTAGTGAGCAGTACTTC
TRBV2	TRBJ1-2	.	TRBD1	CASSVSDRGANGYTF	TGTGCCAGCAGTGTTTCCGACAGGGGAGCTAACGGCTACACCTTC
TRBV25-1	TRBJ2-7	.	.	CASSVQGYEQYF	TGTGCCAGCAGTGTACAGGGTTACGAGCAGTACTTC
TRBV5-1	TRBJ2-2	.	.	CASSFTRHTGELFF	TGCGCCAGCAGCTTTACTAGGCACACCGGGGAGCTGTTTTTT
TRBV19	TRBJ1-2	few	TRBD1	CASSNDRESYGYTF	TGTGCCAGTAGTAACGACAGGGAGTCCTATGGCTACACCTTC
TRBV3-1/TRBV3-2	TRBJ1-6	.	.	CASSQDWRSPLHF	TGTGCCAGCAGCCAAGATTGGCGGTCACCCCTCCACTTT
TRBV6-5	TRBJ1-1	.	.	CASSYSSGKMNTEAFF	TGTGCCAGCAGTTACTCTTCAGGGAAAATGAACACTGAAGCTTTCTTT
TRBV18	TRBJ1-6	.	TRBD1	CASSPGQGGSPLHF	TGTGCCAGCTCACCGGGACAGGGCGGATCACCCCTCCACTTT
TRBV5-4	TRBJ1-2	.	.	CTSSLGALRTNYGYTF	TGTACCAGCAGCTTGGGGGCTCTCCGAACTAACTATGGCTACACCTTC
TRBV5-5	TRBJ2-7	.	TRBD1	CASSWTGEQYF	TGTGCCAGCAGCTGGACAGGGGAGCAGTACTTC
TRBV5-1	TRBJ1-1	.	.	CASSPDRDIPNTEAFF	TGCGCCAGCAGCCCAGACCGGGACATCCCAAACACTGAAGCTTTCTTT